This T cell receptor (beta chain) was sequenced during a study of CD8 T cells in ankylosing spondylitis. Study conclusions and caveats: Clones tied to disease were said to be significantly enriched in matched ankylosing spondylitis synovial fluid.

The CDR3 contains 13 residues. V lost 0 bases, J lost 7 bases, and 10 bases lay in between. Germline V gene sequence: CDR1 SGDLS, CDR2 YYNGEE. TCRdb called the 5' RACE reads again in MiXCR, with one record for every CDR3 protein. The table shows about 110,000 distinct CDR3 sequences, with approximately 25% occurring only once. Remarks on this clonotype: The target antigen is unknown.

The chain employs TRBV9 and TRBJ1-2; D is unresolved. Sequenced: synovial fluid, either unsorted or a sorted T cell fraction (not recorded which). This clonotype originated in a male donor with ankylosing spondylitis. Written as DNA, the CDR3 is TGTGCCAGCAGCGTAGTAGAGGTCGGTGGCTACACCTTC. Encoded protein: CASSVVEVGGYTF.